Listed below are T cell receptor beta chains from one sample, sequenced in a study of graft-versus-host responses after intestinal transplantation. No antigen has been identified for these receptors. TCRdb's table, derived via immunoSEQ multiplex PCR, lists solely in-frame clones and lacks some. This sample carries about 120,000 clones, 90% to 95% of them seen once, and the ten largest clones take around 0.12%. The source material was unstimulated CD4+ T cells sorted from spleen or lymph node cells, sampled before intestinal transplant. Receptors were obtained from a human donor who received an intestinal transplant. CDR3s include the opening cysteine and the closing phenylalanine or tryptophan. Where a row states a size, it is once, few, many or the class of an expanded clone; other rows omit it.

clone_size	v_call	j_call	cdr3_length	cdr3_aa
-	TRBV19	TRBJ2-3	14	CASTPSGTTDTQYF
-	TRBV18	TRBJ2-1	16	CASSPRLAEVGNEQFF
-	TRBV18	TRBJ2-3	15	CASSAWESKGDTQYF
-	TRBV2	TRBJ2-7	11	CASSTVYEQYF
-	TRBV30	TRBJ1-1	14	CAWRRTGANTEAFF
-	TRBV7-2	TRBJ1-1	15	CASSLYGGGATEAFF
-	TRBV6-6	TRBJ2-7	14	CASSRWTSGVRAYF
-	TRBV5-1	TRBJ2-7	14	CASSFGGGFYEQYF
-	TRBV11-3	TRBJ2-1	20	CASSLDMRRTRQGAANEQFF
-	TRBV6-5	TRBJ2-3	15	CASSPERGGTDTQYF
-	TRBV6-6	TRBJ2-3	12	CANGQGPDTQYF
once	TRBV10-3	TRBJ1-1	14	CAISPGQGRTEAFF
-	TRBV6-1	TRBJ2-7	15	CASRAGTSGRGEQYF